This T cell receptor (beta chain) was found in a study of T cell responses to AZD1222 COVID-19 vaccine. Study findings and constraints: Following two doses of AZD1222, Spike-specific TCR breadth and depth rose.

Between the trimmed V and J ends, which lost 2 bases and 7 bases, there was a span of 11 bases. The CDR3 spans 13 residues. Germline assignment: CDR1 MNHEY and CDR2 SVGAGI. A remark on this clone: Its antigen is unknown.

Sequencing used immunoSEQ multiplex PCR; TCRdb keeps in-frame clones, though not all of them. The sample lists 150,000 to 200,000 clones, roughly 92% occurring once. The rearrangement joins TRBV6-5 to TRBJ1-1; D is unresolved. The receptor comes from an adult in good health. The starting material was peripheral blood, obtained on day 0 of AZD1222 vaccination. Here the CDR3 reads CASSYLHSYEAFF. The CDR3 DNA reads TGTGCCAGCAGTTACCTACACTCCTATGAAGCTTTCTTT.